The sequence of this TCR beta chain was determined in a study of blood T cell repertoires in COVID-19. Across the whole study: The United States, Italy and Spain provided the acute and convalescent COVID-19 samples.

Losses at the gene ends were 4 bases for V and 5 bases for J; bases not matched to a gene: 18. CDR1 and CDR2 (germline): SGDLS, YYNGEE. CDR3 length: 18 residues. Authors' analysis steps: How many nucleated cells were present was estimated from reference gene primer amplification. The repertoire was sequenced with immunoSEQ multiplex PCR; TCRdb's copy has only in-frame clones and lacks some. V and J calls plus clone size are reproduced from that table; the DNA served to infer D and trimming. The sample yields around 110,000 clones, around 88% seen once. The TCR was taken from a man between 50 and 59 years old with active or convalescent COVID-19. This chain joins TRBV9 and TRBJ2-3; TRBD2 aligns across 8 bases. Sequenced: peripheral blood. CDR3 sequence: CASSPPPSAGGRLDTQYF. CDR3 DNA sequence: TGTGCCAGCAGCCCACCCCCGAGTGCGGGAGGCCGCCTAGATACGCAGTATTTT.